The 17 T cell receptor beta chains below come from one sample, sequenced in a study of control samples from healthy donors and cancer patients. Measured with immunoSEQ multiplex PCR; TCRdb has only the in-frame clones, and not every one. The table lists 90,000 to 150,000 clones, about 91% of them singletons. The sequencing sample was made of blood. These receptors were taken from a man aged 35 to 55 in good health.

This clone was observed a single time. The rearrangement uses TRBV15 and TRBJ1-5, with D possibly matching TRBD1 (5 bases). Germline-derived CDR1 and CDR2 are LNHNV and YYDKDF (reference sequence). V lost 2 bases, J lost 1 base, and 6 bases lay in between. The CDR3 is 14 amino acids. Here the CDR3 DNA reads TGTGCCACCAGCAGACAGGGAAGCAATCAGCCCCAGCATTTT. Translating it yields CATSRQGSNQPQHF.

The chain has TRBV5-1 and TRBJ2-7; 8 bases map to TRBD1. CDR1 is SGHRS, CDR2 YFSETQ, per germline. The CDR3 is 14 residues long. Trimming took 3 bases from V and 6 from J; bases not matched to a gene: 8. The CDR3 DNA reads TGCGCCAGCAGCTCTTCCTGGACAGGGCTCGAGCAGTACTTC. Its protein is CASSSSWTGLEQYF.

The J gene is TRBJ2-3, the V gene TRBV23-1, with TRBD2 matching over 7 bases. TRBV23-1 is classed as an ORF, of uncertain function. The ends lost 0 bases at V and 2 bases at J; junction bases unmatched: 11. This CDR3 spans 18 amino acids. The DNA of the CDR3 is TGCGCCAGCAGTCAATCGAACGGGGGAGGGTGGGACACAGATACGCAGTATTTT. Amino acid sequence: CASSQSNGGGWDTDTQYF.

This chain uses TRBV7-8 with TRBJ2-2, with D tentatively TRBD2 (6 bases). The germline V and J ends were trimmed by 1 base and 1 base, with 10 bases remaining between them. The CDR3 runs 16 residues. Germline V gene lookup returns CDR1 SGHVS and CDR2 FQNEAQ. For the CDR3, the DNA is TGTGCCAGCAGCTTAGTAGGACTACGGAACACCGGGGAGCTGTTTTTT. Its protein is CASSLVGLRNTGELFF.

The V gene is TRBV4-1, the J gene TRBJ2-3, with 8 bases that match TRBD2. The trim removed 0 bases at V and 3 bases at J, leaving 5 bases unmatched. The CDR3 consists of 16 residues. Germline V gene lookup returns CDR1 MGHRA and CDR2 YSYEKL. In nucleotides, the CDR3 is TGCGCCAGCAGCCAAGATGTAACTAGCGGAACAGATACGCAGTATTTT. Translated, it gives CASSQDVTSGTDTQYF.

Points on this clone: Other DNA sequences in this specimen translate into the identical CDR3. The rearrangement joins TRBV24-1 to TRBJ2-7; 9 positions match TRBD1. Unmatched junction bases numbered 6, after V lost 3 bases and J lost 4 bases. The CDR3 runs to 15 residues. Germline-derived CDR1 and CDR2 are KGHDR and SFDVKD. The CDR3 region is CATSDTGQGRYEQYF. Written as DNA, the CDR3 is TGTGCCACCAGTGATACCGGACAGGGGAGATACGAGCAGTACTTC.

The genes are TRBV6-4 and TRBJ2-1, with D possibly matching TRBD1 (6 bases). The CDR3 is 13 residues long. Trimming took 2 bases from V and 5 from J, leaving 7 bases between them. CDR1 is MRHNA, CDR2 SNTAGT, per germline. The CDR3 DNA is TGTGCCAGCAGTGACCGGGACAACAATGAGCAGTTCTTC. Translated: CASSDRDNNEQFF.

The J gene is TRBJ1-2, the V gene TRBV7-2; TRBD1 matches 9 bases. The CDR3 loop spans 18 amino acids. With 4 bases clipped from V and 1 base from J, the junction kept 13 bases outside the gene matches. Germline CDR1 is SGHTA and CDR2 is FQGNSA. This CDR3 reads CASSSLRGATGGNYGYTF. CDR3 DNA sequence: TGTGCCAGCAGCTCCCTAAGGGGAGCGACAGGGGGTAACTATGGCTACACCTTC.

The rearrangement joins TRBV5-1 to TRBJ1-1, with TRBD1 as a possible D gene (6 bases). The CDR3 has 14 residues. Germline assignment: CDR1 SGHRS and CDR2 YFSETQ. Trimming took 2 bases from V and 7 from J, leaving 15 bases between them. This chain's CDR3 is CASSFTGGGGEAFF. As DNA, the CDR3 is TGCGCCAGCAGCTTTACCGGGGGCGGGGGTGAAGCTTTCTTT. Looking up the rest from reference TRBV5-1 and TRBJ1-1 gives the full variable domain: KAGVTQTPRYLIKTRGQQVTLSCSPISGHRSVSWYQQTPGQGLQFLFEYFSETQRNKGNFPGRFSGRQFSNSRSEMNVSTLELGDSALYLCASSFTGGGGEAFFGQGTRLTVV.

This clone is a singleton in its sample. V gene TRBV9 combines with J gene TRBJ1-6, with a possible D match to TRBD1 (5 bases). V lost 0 bases to trimming and J lost 7 bases, with 11 bases between them. The germline gives CDR1 SGDLS, CDR2 YYNGEE. This CDR3 is 15 amino acids long. The CDR3 coding sequence is TGTGCCAGCAGCGTAGTGGGGCCGGAAAATTCACCCCTCCACTTT. Its translation is CASSVVGPENSPLHF.

This clone turned up a few times. The V gene is TRBV14, the J gene TRBJ1-6; 9 nucleotides agree with TRBD1. CDR1 is SGHDN and CDR2 is FVKESK in the germline V gene. Trimming cost V 4 bases and J 6 bases; bases outside gene matches: 4. This CDR3 has 15 amino acids. The CDR3 bases are TGTGCCAGCAGCCCGCGGACAGGGGCTAATTCACCCCTCCACTTT. Its protein is CASSPRTGANSPLHF.

The rearrangement uses TRBV5-4 and TRBJ2-1; tentative D call: TRBD2 (7 bases). The CDR3 has 15 residues. Germline values: CDR1 SGHNT, CDR2 YYREEE (reference sequence). V was pared by 2 bases and J by 12 bases, with 21 bases between. CDR3 protein: CASSFEGGAGLGQFF. Written as DNA, the CDR3 is TGTGCCAGCAGCTTCGAAGGGGGGGCTGGTTTAGGGCAGTTCTTC.

The chain is built from TRBV3-1 (or the pseudogene TRBV3-2) and TRBJ1-1, with D unresolved. This CDR3 has 13 amino acids. Trimming shortened V by 0 bases and J by 9 bases, and 11 bases separated the two germline ends. Germline V gene lookup returns CDR1 LGHDT and CDR2 YNNKEL (reference sequence). CDR3 region: CASSQDLRTQAFF. CDR3 coding DNA: TGTGCCAGCAGCCAAGATCTTAGGACTCAAGCTTTCTTT.

In regard to this clone: Different DNA sequences within this sample yield the same CDR3. V is TRBV24-1 and J is TRBJ1-1, with D hard to call. V lost 4 bases, J lost 0 bases, and 11 bases lay in between. The CDR3 sequence is 15 residues long. Germline V gives CDR1 KGHDR, CDR2 SFDVKD. The CDR3 DNA is TGTGCCACCAGTGAGGATGGGGATATGAACACTGAAGCTTTCTTT. Protein product: CATSEDGDMNTEAFF.

The chain carries TRBV7-2 and TRBJ2-3; either TRBD1 or TRBD2 may fit D (5 bases each). The CDR3 runs 15 residues. V lost 4 bases to trimming and J lost 3 bases, with 14 bases between them. The germline V gene encodes CDR1 SGHTA and CDR2 FQGNSA. The CDR3 spells CASSSSPGRTDTQYF. CDR3 nucleotide sequence: TGTGCCAGCAGCTCCTCCCCGGGGCGTACAGATACGCAGTATTTT.

CDR3 protein: CSVEVGGAGSYTF. For the CDR3, the DNA is TGCAGCGTTGAAGTGGGTGGGGCGGGTAGCTACACCTTC. The rearrangement joins TRBV29-1 to TRBJ1-2; tentatively, D is TRBD1 (5 bases). Germline assignment: CDR1 SQVTM and CDR2 ANQGSEA. The CDR3 has 13 amino acids. Trimming removed 1 base from V and 9 bases from J, with 15 bases in between.

V and J are TRBV5-6 and TRBJ2-2, with D possibly being TRBD2 (5 bases). Trimming pared 4 bases from V and 8 bases from J, leaving 6 bases between. The CDR3 sequence is 11 residues long. Germline V CDR1 and CDR2: SGHDT, YYEEEE. The CDR3 reads CASSREGELFF. The CDR3 DNA sequence: TGTGCCAGCAGCCGGGAAGGGGAGCTGTTTTTT.